These 30 T cell receptor beta chains came from one sample sequenced in a study of cytomegalovirus exposure and HLA in healthy donors (dated 2017 in TCRdb). Library preparation employed the immunoSEQ multiplex PCR assay. The multiplex PCR relied on a mix of 60 forward primers for TCR Vbeta segments and 13 reverse primers for TCR Jbeta segments. The table comes from immuneACCESS by way of TCRdb, which keeps in-frame sequences with V and J called. Part of the clones is missing from these tables; in studies checked, under half for an unresolved V gene and the rest for unknown reasons. The sample table contains 110,000 or so clones; only one count was recorded for 60% to 80% of them. The ten largest account for roughly 8.3% of the sample. The sequenced sample consisted of PBMCs. The source of these receptors is a man aged 18 to 35 in good health and CMV-seropositive.

The rearrangement links TRBV5-6 to TRBJ2-5; TRBD2 agrees at 9 bases. Losses at the gene ends were 5 bases for V and 9 bases for J; bases not matched to a gene: 8. The CDR3 runs to 13 residues. Per the germline V gene, CDR1 is SGHDT and CDR2 is YYEEEE. CDR3: CASSRTSVEAQYF. CDR3 DNA sequence: TGTGCCAGCAGTCGGACTAGCGTGGAAGCCCAGTACTTC.

The J gene is TRBJ1-1, the V gene TRBV29-1; the D gene is possibly TRBD1 (5 bases). Germline V gives CDR1 SQVTM, CDR2 ANQGSEA. V lost 5 bases and J 0 bases, leaving 13 bases between the germline ends. The CDR3 runs 14 residues. CDR3 coding DNA: TGCAGCGTTCTCCGCACAGGACTGAACACTGAAGCTTTCTTT. Translation gives CSVLRTGLNTEAFF.

The rearrangement uses TRBV6-1 and TRBJ2-5; TRBD1 matches at 9 bases. V shed 4 bases, J shed 5 bases, and the junction held 5 bases outside the gene matches. The CDR3 is 14 amino acids. CDR1 MNHNS and CDR2 SASEGT come from the germline V gene. The CDR3 protein is CASSGQGEGETQYF. Written as DNA, the CDR3 is TGTGCCAGCAGTGGACAGGGGGAGGGGGAGACCCAGTACTTC.

This clone occurred a few times. This sequence joins TRBV30 and TRBJ1-2; 8 nucleotides align to TRBD1. CDR1 and CDR2 (germline): GTSNPN, SVGIG (reference sequence). V lost 7 bases and J lost 8; bases outside the gene matches: 12. The CDR3 has 13 residues. CDR3 nucleotides: TGTGCCTCGTCCCGGGACAGGCCGCGGGGCTACACCTTC. It yields the protein CASSRDRPRGYTF.

The V call is TRBV2, the J call TRBJ1-5; 8 bases are shared with TRBD1. Germline CDR1 reads SNHLY; CDR2 reads FYNNEI. Unmatched junction bases numbered 9, after V lost 6 bases and J lost 5 bases. The CDR3 contains 15 residues. CDR3 in amino acids: CASSDGQGLYQPQHF. The CDR3 region has the DNA TGTGCCAGCAGCGACGGACAGGGTTTGTATCAGCCCCAGCATTTT.

The chain recombines TRBV5-1 with TRBJ2-2; D may be TRBD2 (5 bases). CDR3 length: 15 amino acids. The germline CDR1 and CDR2 sequences are SGHRS and YFSETQ. With 1 base removed from V and 3 bases from J, the gap between germline ends came to 10 bases. The CDR3, as DNA: TGCGCCAGCAGCTTGCCTAGCCCGGACACCGGGGAGCTGTTTTTT. The encoded protein is CASSLPSPDTGELFF.

The chain has TRBV30 and TRBJ1-1; no firm D call. Germline assignment: CDR1 GTSNPN and CDR2 SVGIG (reference sequence). This CDR3 spans 15 amino acids. Trimming shortened V by 5 bases and J by 5 bases, and 21 bases separated the two germline ends. CDR3 protein: CAWLLRGGRDTEAFF. CDR3 in DNA: TGTGCCTGGTTATTAAGAGGAGGGAGAGATACTGAAGCTTTCTTT.

This chain connects TRBV29-1 to TRBJ2-5, with D possibly matching TRBD2 (6 bases). Trimming took 7 bases from V and 4 from J, leaving 10 bases between them. Per the germline V gene, CDR1 is SQVTM and CDR2 is ANQGSEA. The CDR3 runs 11 residues. CDR3 amino acids: CSASGGETQYF. In DNA, the CDR3 is TGCAGCGCCTCCGGGGGAGAGACCCAGTACTTC.

The genes are TRBV2 and TRBJ1-4; no clear D. Germline V lookup: CDR1 SNHLY, CDR2 FYNNEI. This CDR3 has 13 residues. The V and J ends lost 4 bases and 7 bases respectively, with 10 bases between them. The CDR3 loop reads CASSGAGREKLFF. The CDR3 nucleotides read TGTGCCAGCAGTGGTGCTGGGCGTGAAAAACTGTTTTTT. Filled out from reference TRBV2 and TRBJ1-4, the complete variable domain reads EPEVTQTPSHQVTQMGQEVILRCVPISNHLYFYWYRQILGQKVEFLVSFYNNEISEKSEIFDDQFSVERPDGSNFTLKIRSTKLEDSAMYFCASSGAGREKLFFGSGTQLSVL.

The rearrangement joins TRBV6-1 to TRBJ2-2; D not certain. There are 12 residues in the CDR3. V was shortened by 3 bases and J by 6 bases, with 5 bases between the two germline ends. From germline, CDR1 is MNHNS and CDR2 SASEGT. The CDR3 DNA follows: TGTGCCAGCAGTGACCCGGCCGGGGAGCTGTTTTTT. Its translation: CASSDPAGELFF.

This chain uses TRBV18 with TRBJ2-5; no firm D call. This CDR3 is 12 amino acids long. Germline V lookup: CDR1 KGHSH, CDR2 LQKENI. The V and J ends lost 3 bases and 5 bases respectively, with 7 bases between them. Here the CDR3 DNA reads TGTGCCAGCTCACCTTCCGGGGAGACCCAGTACTTC. Its translation is CASSPSGETQYF. Supplemented by reference TRBV18 and TRBJ2-5, the full variable domain reads NAGVMQNPRHLVRRRGQEARLRCSPMKGHSHVYWYRQLPEEGLKFMVYLQKENIIDESGMPKERFSAEFPKEGPSILRIQQVVRGDSAAYFCASSPSGETQYFGPGTRLLVL.

The chain employs TRBV19 and TRBJ2-2, with 10 positions matching TRBD2. V lost 6 bases and J lost 4; bases outside the gene matches: 8. This CDR3 comprises 16 residues. Germline CDR1 reads LNHDA; CDR2 reads SQIVND (reference sequence). The chain's CDR3 is CASSRSGGPLTGELFF. The CDR3 DNA sequence: TGTGCCAGTAGCCGTAGCGGGGGGCCCCTCACCGGGGAGCTGTTTTTT.

The chain combines TRBV11-2 with TRBJ2-7; D is possibly TRBD2 (7 bases). V was clipped by 5 bases and J by 7 bases, with 21 bases between them. CDR3 length: 15 amino acids. Germline lookup yields CDR1 SGHAT and CDR2 FQNNGV. CDR3 loop: CASSPRRGGGGEQYV. Written as DNA, the CDR3 is TGTGCCAGCAGCCCAAGGAGGGGGGGAGGCGGAGAGCAGTACGTC.

The chain carries TRBV28 and TRBJ2-1; unclear D gene. The length of the CDR3 is 11 residues. The V gene lost 8 bases and the J gene lost 9 bases, with 11 bases spanning the gap. The V gene's germline CDR1 is MDHEN and CDR2 SYDVKM. As DNA, the CDR3 is TGTGCCAGCTACGAGTTTCCTGAGCAGTTCTTC. Translated: CASYEFPEQFF.

The V call is TRBV9, the J call TRBJ2-1; TRBD2 aligns across 14 bases. J was trimmed by 15 bases and V by 6 bases; bases with no gene match: 8. CDR1 and CDR2 (germline): SGDLS, YYNGEE. The CDR3 sequence is 13 residues long. The CDR3 spells CASNRLAGGPWFF. In DNA, the CDR3 is TGTGCCAGCAACCGACTAGCGGGGGGGCCTTGGTTCTTC. Filled out from reference TRBV9 and TRBJ2-1, the complete variable domain reads DSGVTQTPKHLITATGQRVTLRCSPRSGDLSVYWYQQSLDQGLQFLIQYYNGEERAKGNILERFSAQQFPDLHSELNLSSLELGDSALYFCASNRLAGGPWFFGPGTRLTVL.

CDR3: CASSLTSGTYNEQFF. CDR3 nucleotides: TGTGCCAGCAGCCTGACTAGCGGGACCTACAATGAGCAGTTCTTC. The rearrangement joins TRBV5-6 to TRBJ2-1; 11 nucleotides align to TRBD2. Germline-derived CDR1 and CDR2 are SGHDT and YYEEEE. The CDR3 consists of 15 residues. Trimming took 4 bases from V and 2 from J; bases not matched to a gene: 2. Based on the CDR3 plus reference TRBV5-6 and TRBJ2-1, the full variable domain is DAGVTQSPTHLIKTRGQQVTLRCSPKSGHDTVSWYQQALGQGPQFIFQYYEEEERQRGNFPDRFSGHQFPNYSSELNVNALLLGDSALYLCASSLTSGTYNEQFFGPGTRLTVL.

The V and J genes are TRBV18 and TRBJ2-1; D unclear. With 3 bases removed from V and 6 bases from J, the gap between germline ends came to 6 bases. This CDR3 spans 12 amino acids. Germline values: CDR1 KGHSH, CDR2 LQKENI. The CDR3 DNA reads TGTGCCAGCTCACCTTCGGGCAATGAGCAGTTCTTC. It is translated as CASSPSGNEQFF.

This clone was counted only a few times. This rearrangement joins TRBV28 to TRBJ2-3; 8 bases fit TRBD1. Germline V lookup: CDR1 MDHEN, CDR2 SYDVKM. V dropped 5 bases and J dropped 0; count of bases not matched to a gene: 10. This CDR3 contains 17 residues. The CDR3 protein is CASSTRQGSRSTDTQYF. The CDR3, as DNA: TGTGCCAGCAGTACCAGACAGGGGTCGAGGAGCACAGATACGCAGTATTTT.

This clone was detected once. As DNA, the CDR3 is TGTGCCAGCAGCGAGGGTGCCCCAGATACGCAGTATTTT. Amino acids: CASSEGAPDTQYF. V is TRBV7-9 and J is TRBJ2-3, with D possibly being TRBD2 (5 bases). Trimming removed 5 bases from V and 4 bases from J, with 10 bases in between. The germline V gene has CDR1 SEHNR and CDR2 FQNEAQ (reference sequence). The CDR3 runs to 13 residues.

V is TRBV7-9 and J is TRBJ2-3; 9 nucleotides match TRBD1. There are 17 residues in the CDR3. Germline CDR1 SEHNR, CDR2 FQNEAQ (reference sequence). V was clipped by 7 bases and J by 0 bases; unmatched bases: 11. The CDR3 DNA reads TGTGCCAGCACCAATCCCCCGGGACAGGGTAGCACAGATACGCAGTATTTT. Amino acids: CASTNPPGQGSTDTQYF.

This clone was recorded only once. The V and J genes are TRBV5-1 and TRBJ2-7; TRBD1 aligns across 9 bases. The CDR3 contains 14 residues. CDR1 and CDR2 from the germline V gene are SGHRS and YFSETQ. With V trimmed by 5 bases and J by 2 bases, 5 bases remained unmatched. CDR3 nucleotide sequence: TGCGCCAGCAGGGAGGGGACAGGGCCCTACGAGCAGTACGTC. Translated: CASREGTGPYEQYV.

The gene calls are TRBV4-1 and TRBJ1-2; 7 nucleotides match TRBD1. The CDR3 spans 13 residues. V shed 3 bases, J shed 4 bases, and the junction held 2 bases outside the gene matches. Germline V gene sequence: CDR1 MGHRA, CDR2 YSYEKL. The CDR3 loop reads CASSQTGTYGYTF. The DNA of the CDR3 is TGCGCCAGCAGCCAGACAGGGACCTATGGCTACACCTTC.

The chain employs TRBV11-3 and TRBJ2-5; the D gene is possibly TRBD1 (6 bases). The CDR3 extends over 13 amino acids. Trimming removed 3 bases from V and 5 bases from J, with 10 bases in between. CDR1 is SGHNT and CDR2 is YENEEA in the germline V gene. This CDR3 reads CASSFIRGETQYF. CDR3 sequence (DNA): TGTGCCAGCAGCTTTATCAGGGGTGAGACCCAGTACTTC.

This clone was counted a few times. This rearrangement joins TRBV6-4 to TRBJ2-3; 9 bases are shared with TRBD2. The junction had 8 bases not matched to a gene; V was cut back by 4 bases and J by 3 bases. Per germline, CDR1 MRHNA and CDR2 SNTAGT. The CDR3 is 16 amino acids. The CDR3 spells CASSASAGGPTDTQYF. In DNA, the CDR3 is TGTGCCAGCAGTGCGTCCGCGGGGGGGCCGACAGATACGCAGTATTTT.

The J gene is TRBJ1-5, the V gene TRBV6-1; D is undetermined. The CDR3 sequence is 14 residues long. V was cut by 3 bases and J by 7 bases, with 13 bases left in between. Germline V gene sequence: CDR1 MNHNS, CDR2 SASEGT. This CDR3 is CASSDGGRGQPQHF. Written as DNA, the CDR3 is TGTGCCAGCAGTGATGGAGGTAGAGGCCAGCCCCAGCATTTT.

The genes are TRBV29-1 and TRBJ2-1, with 9 bases aligning to TRBD2. The germline V gene has CDR1 SQVTM and CDR2 ANQGSEA. The trim removed 6 bases at V and 0 bases at J, leaving 12 bases unmatched. CDR3 length: 17 residues. Here the CDR3 DNA reads TGCAGCGTCTCGGGGCTAGCGGGGACCCGCTCCTACAATGAGCAGTTCTTC. It translates to CSVSGLAGTRSYNEQFF.

The chain joins TRBV7-3 to TRBJ2-2; D call uncertain. This CDR3 region has 14 residues. V was pared by 1 base and J by 3 bases, with 6 bases between. Germline CDR1 reads SGHTA; CDR2 reads FQGTGA. The DNA for the CDR3 is TGTGCCAGCAGCTTAAGGGCTGACACCGGGGAGCTGTTTTTT. This translates into CASSLRADTGELFF. The full variable domain, in which reference TRBV7-3 and TRBJ2-2 provide the parts outside the CDR3, is GAGVSQTPSNKVTEKGKYVELRCDPISGHTALYWYRQSLGQGPEFLIYFQGTGAADDSGLPNDRFFAVRPEGSVSTLKIQRTERGDSAVYLCASSLRADTGELFFGEGSRLTVL.

This clone was seen a handful of times. The chain recombines TRBV6-1 with TRBJ1-5, with D possibly matching TRBD1 (5 bases). Looked up from germline, CDR1 is MNHNS and CDR2 is SASEGT. CDR3 length: 13 residues. Trimming removed 6 bases from V and 3 bases from J, with 9 bases in between. CDR3 residues: CASSATVNQPQHF. DNA of the CDR3: TGTGCCAGCAGCGCGACAGTCAATCAGCCCCAGCATTTT.

This clone was recorded once. The V and J genes are TRBV29-1 and TRBJ1-3; perhaps TRBD1 as D (6 bases). Germline CDR1 reads SQVTM; CDR2 reads ANQGSEA. This CDR3 is 14 amino acids long. Trimming stripped 6 bases from V and 4 bases from J, with 16 bases between. CDR3 in amino acids: CSVTQGRAGNTIYF. DNA for the CDR3: TGCAGCGTGACACAGGGTCGGGCGGGAAACACCATATATTTT.

This clone was detected only once. The chain employs TRBV11-1 and TRBJ2-7, with D possibly matching TRBD2 (6 bases). V lost 8 bases and J 4 bases, leaving 21 bases between the germline ends. This CDR3 has 15 amino acids. Germline V CDR1 and CDR2: SGHAT, FQDESV (reference sequence). The CDR3, as DNA: TGTGCCAGCGGCCCCACGGGACTGGAGACGTACGAGCAGTACTTC. Its protein product is CASGPTGLETYEQYF. The variable domain in full, completed from reference TRBV11-1 and TRBJ2-7, reads EAEVAQSPRYKITEKSQAVAFWCDPISGHATLYWYRQILGQGPELLVQFQDESVVDDSQLPKDRFSAERLKGVDSTLKIQPAELGDSAMYLCASGPTGLETYEQYFGPGTRLTVT.